This T cell receptor beta chain was sequenced during a study of blood T cells in healthy people across ages. Study at large: Template switching retrieved approximately one barcoded beta molecule for each two T cells. Study results and caveats: Lack of knowledge of donor CMV status possibly confounded expanded clonotype changes. TCR beta diversity was tightly associated with the proportion of naive T cells.

This clonotype was counted between two and nine times. Its target is unknown. The CDR3 is 16 amino acids. Germline-derived CDR1 and CDR2 are KGHSH and LQKENI. V lost 2 bases and J lost 2, with 15 bases in between. Together with a sample-barcoded 5' primer, a J-beta primer mix was included in a second PCR lasting about 6 to 11 cycles. Every cDNA molecule carried a tag from a template-switch adaptor bearing 12 random nucleotides. TCRdb redid the calling of the 5' RACE reads with MiXCR, one entry per CDR3 protein. Of hundreds of thousands of distinct CDR3 sequences in the sample, 20% to 25% were seen once.

Sample: blood. J is TRBJ2-5 and V is TRBV18; perhaps TRBD1 as D (5 bases). The clonotype originates from an older man in good health. CDR3 in DNA: TGTGCCAGCTCACCAACTCAGGGCTCAACGCAAGAGACCCAGTACTTC. Residues: CASSPTQGSTQETQYF.